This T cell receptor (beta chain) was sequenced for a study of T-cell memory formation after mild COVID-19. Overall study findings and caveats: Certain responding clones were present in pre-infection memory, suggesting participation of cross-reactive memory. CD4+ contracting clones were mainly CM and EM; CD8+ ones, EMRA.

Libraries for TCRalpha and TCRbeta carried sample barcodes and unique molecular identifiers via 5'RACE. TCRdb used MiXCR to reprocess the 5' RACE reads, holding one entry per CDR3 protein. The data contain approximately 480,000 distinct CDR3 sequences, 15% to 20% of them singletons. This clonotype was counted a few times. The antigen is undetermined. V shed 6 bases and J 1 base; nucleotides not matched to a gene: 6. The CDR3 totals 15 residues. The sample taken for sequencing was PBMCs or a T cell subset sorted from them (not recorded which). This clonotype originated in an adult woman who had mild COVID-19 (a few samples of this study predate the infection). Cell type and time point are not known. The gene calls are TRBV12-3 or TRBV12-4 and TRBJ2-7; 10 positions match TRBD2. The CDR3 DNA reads TGTGCCAGCAGGGGGGGGACTAGCGCTTCCTACGAGCAGTACTTC. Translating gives CASRGGTSASYEQYF.